The rows below give T cell receptor beta chains drawn from one sample of a study of T-cell reconstitution after alpha-beta-depleted transplantation in children. In TCRdb, the PCR reads were re-called with MiXCR into one record per CDR3 protein. Among about 460,000 distinct CDR3 sequences listed, about 10% were seen once. Sequenced material: PBMCs, mostly from graft donor cells, taken 180 days after TCRalphabeta/CD19-depleted stem cell transplant. These receptors all stem from a female patient aged 2-9 years who had a stem cell transplant for aplastic anemia, so the T cells may come from the graft donor. Both conserved end residues are part of each CDR3. The D gene is left open where the match is weak. Only some rows state a clone size, as once, few, many or a class for expanded clones.

d_call | clone_size | j_call | v_call | cdr3_nt | cdr3_aa
. | . | TRBJ2-5 | TRBV29-1 | TGCAGCGGTGACCCTGGACGGGCGGGCGAGACCCAGTACTTC | CSGDPGRAGETQYF
TRBD1 | few | TRBJ2-7 | TRBV28 | TGTGCCAGCAGTCAACCGGGACAGGGGGCAAGCGAGCAGTACTTC | CASSQPGQGASEQYF
TRBD2 | many | TRBJ2-1 | TRBV20-1 | TGCAGTGCCGCAAGGACTAGCGGGACAGTGGAGCAGTTCTTC | CSAARTSGTVEQFF
TRBD2 | . | TRBJ2-7 | TRBV20-1 | TGCAGTGCTAGCCTAGCGGGACGGTACGAGCAGTACTTC | CSASLAGRYEQYF
. | . | TRBJ2-3 | TRBV12-3/TRBV12-4 | TGTGCCAGCACCCCAGTTAGCAGCGGCACAGATACGCAGTATTTT | CASTPVSSGTDTQYF
TRBD2 | . | TRBJ2-1 | TRBV9 | TGTGCCAGCAGCATTAGCGGGTGGGGTGATGAGCAGTTCTTC | CASSISGWGDEQFF
. | few | TRBJ2-1 | TRBV21-1 | TGTGCCAGCAGCGATAGGGGATACAATGAGCAGTTCTTC | CASSDRGYNEQFF
. | few | TRBJ2-1 | TRBV29-1 | TGCAGCGTTGGGATGGGAGTCAATGAGCAGTTCTTC | CSVGMGVNEQFF
TRBD2 | . | TRBJ2-7 | TRBV20-1 | TGCAGTGCTAGGGGTAATAGCGGGAGGGGTGGAGAGCAGTACTTC | CSARGNSGRGGEQYF
TRBD1 | . | TRBJ1-2 | TRBV7-9 | TGTGCCAGCAGCGGACAGGGGCCGACAGTTTCCGGCTACACCTTC | CASSGQGPTVSGYTF
. | many | TRBJ1-2 | TRBV12-3/TRBV12-4 | TGTGCCAGCAGTTTAGCGCAACAGGGTGGAGGCTACACCTTC | CASSLAQQGGGYTF
. | . | TRBJ2-3 | TRBV20-1 | TGCAGTCAAACAGGGATGGGGACAGATACGCAGTATTTT | CSQTGMGTDTQYF
. | few | TRBJ2-1 | TRBV6-2/TRBV6-3 | TGTGCCAGCAGCCCCGCCCCGAACGTAGATGAGCAGTTCTTC | CASSPAPNVDEQFF
. | many | TRBJ1-1 | TRBV5-1 | TGCGCCAGCAGCTTGGGGGACACTGAAGCTTTCTTT | CASSLGDTEAFF
TRBD1 | few | TRBJ1-2 | TRBV29-1 | TGCAGCGTTGAACTCTGGGGACAGGGCAACTATGGCTACACCTTC | CSVELWGQGNYGYTF
TRBD1 | few | TRBJ1-5 | TRBV6-2/TRBV6-3 | TGTGCCAGCGGACAGGGGGCGCTTGGCAATCAGCCCCAGCATTTT | CASGQGALGNQPQHF
TRBD1 | . | TRBJ2-5 | TRBV5-1 | TGCGCCAGCAGCTACCGACAGGGGGGCCAAGAGACCCAGTACTTC | CASSYRQGGQETQYF
TRBD2 | many | TRBJ2-1 | TRBV5-5 | TGTGCCAGCAGCTTTTCTAGCGGGAGTTACAATGAGCAGTTCTTC | CASSFSSGSYNEQFF
. | once | TRBJ2-6 | TRBV5-1 | TGCGCCAGCAACCCCTTGGACAGAACCGGGGCCAACGTCCTGACTTTC | CASNPLDRTGANVLTF
TRBD1 | . | TRBJ1-5 | TRBV2 | TGTGCCAGCAATCAGGGACAGGGAGGTTATCAGCCCCAGCATTTT | CASNQGQGGYQPQHF
. | . | TRBJ2-5 | TRBV3-1 | TGTGCCAGCAGGGACCTGTCCCAAGAGACCCAGTACTTC | CASRDLSQETQYF
. | . | TRBJ1-5 | TRBV13 | TGTGCCAGCAGCCCGCCGGGGGGTGGCAATCAGCCCCAGCATTTT | CASSPPGGGNQPQHF
TRBD1 | many | TRBJ1-2 | TRBV20-1 | TGCAGTGCTAGAGACCCCCGGGACAGGGGTGGCTACACCTTC | CSARDPRDRGGYTF
TRBD1 | . | TRBJ2-1 | TRBV27 | TGTGCCAGCAGTTTATGGGGACAGGGGGCAATCAATGAGCAGTTCTTC | CASSLWGQGAINEQFF
. | few | TRBJ1-5 | TRBV9 | TGTGCCAGCAGCGGGAGCAGCAGGGCACATAGCAATCAGCCCCAGCATTTT | CASSGSSRAHSNQPQHF
. | . | TRBJ2-5 | TRBV12-3/TRBV12-4 | TGTGCCAGCAGCCCCCGACACGGCCAAGAGACCCAGTACTTC | CASSPRHGQETQYF
. | . | TRBJ1-2 | TRBV20-1 | TGCAGTGCTTTACAGAGTAACTATGGCTACACCTTC | CSALQSNYGYTF
. | few | TRBJ2-3 | TRBV7-9 | TGTGCCAGCAGCTTAGTAGGTGTAGTCTCGGATACGCAGTATTTT | CASSLVGVVSDTQYF
TRBD1 | . | TRBJ1-6 | TRBV28 | TGTGCCAGCAGGATCTTCCGGACAGGGCTCGGCTCACCCCTCCACTTT | CASRIFRTGLGSPLHF
TRBD2 | few | TRBJ2-1 | TRBV7-8 | TGTGCCAGCAGCTTAGTACTAGCGGGAGGCTATGAGCAGTTCTTC | CASSLVLAGGYEQFF
TRBD2 | . | TRBJ2-1 | TRBV20-1 | TGCAGTGCTAGAGATGCGGGAGGTAAACACAATGAGCAGTTCTTC | CSARDAGGKHNEQFF
. | . | TRBJ1-2 | TRBV4-3 | TGCGCCAGCAGCCAAGATTCTACAGGGATCTATGGCTACACCTTC | CASSQDSTGIYGYTF
. | . | TRBJ1-2 | TRBV25-1 | TGTGCCAGCAGTGACACGGGGGGGCTCTATGGCTACACCTTC | CASSDTGGLYGYTF
. | . | TRBJ1-1 | TRBV7-2 | TGTGCCGGGGGCTATTTGAACACTGAAGCTTTCTTT | CAGGYLNTEAFF
TRBD1 | many | TRBJ1-5 | TRBV28 | TGTGCCAGCACCTTCCGGGACAGACCGCCCCAGCATTTT | CASTFRDRPPQHF
. | . | TRBJ2-2 | TRBV12-3/TRBV12-4 | TGTGCCATCTCCCGTTATACCTACACCGGGGAGCTGTTTTTT | CAISRYTYTGELFF
TRBD2 | many | TRBJ2-7 | TRBV5-1 | TGCGCCAGCAGTCCCGGGACTAGCGCCTTCAGGCAGTACTTC | CASSPGTSAFRQYF
TRBD1 | few | TRBJ2-3 | TRBV25-1 | TGTGCCAGCACCGGACAGGGGAGCACAGATACGCAGTATTTT | CASTGQGSTDTQYF
. | . | TRBJ2-3 | TRBV5-1 | TGCGCCAGCAGCTTGCTGGTAGGGGATACGCAGTATTTT | CASSLLVGDTQYF
. | few | TRBJ2-7 | TRBV5-1 | TGCGCCAGCAGCACAGGAGGCGCCTACGAGCAGTACTTC | CASSTGGAYEQYF
. | few | TRBJ2-7 | TRBV20-1 | TGCAGTGCTAGTTCCTCCGGACGGCCGTACGAGCAGTACTTC | CSASSSGRPYEQYF
. | . | TRBJ2-3 | TRBV27 | TGTGCCAGCAGTTTATTAGTTGCGAGGGAGGGCACAGATACGCAGTATTTT | CASSLLVAREGTDTQYF
. | many | TRBJ1-1 | TRBV12-3/TRBV12-4 | TGTGCCAGCACCCTAGAGGGACCGAGGAACACTGAAGCTTTCTTT | CASTLEGPRNTEAFF
. | few | TRBJ2-5 | TRBV20-1 | TGCAGTGCTAGGGTTTGGACGGGAAGGGAGGAGACCCAGTACTTC | CSARVWTGREETQYF